A single sample is the source of the 21 T cell receptor beta chains below, sequenced in a study of blood T cell repertoires in COVID-19. TCRdb's copy holds only in-frame clones and misses some; the assay was immunoSEQ multiplex PCR. The repertoire holds some 120,000 clones, with about 83% as singletons. The sample taken for sequencing was peripheral blood. These TCRs come from a man in his 60s with acute or convalescent COVID-19.

This clone was observed a few times. This chain uses TRBV4-3 with TRBJ2-1; the D gene is possibly TRBD2 (7 bases). V lost 6 bases to trimming and J lost 6 bases, with 18 bases between them. Looked up from germline, CDR1 is LGHNA and CDR2 is YSLEER. The CDR3 is 15 residues long. The chain's CDR3 is CASSQYTGRANEQFF. CDR3 sequence (DNA): TGCGCCAGCAGTCAGTACACAGGGAGGGCCAATGAGCAGTTCTTC.

The chain has TRBV6-5 and TRBJ1-2, with TRBD1 as a possible D gene (6 bases). From germline, CDR1 is MNHEY and CDR2 SVGAGI. Trimming took 10 bases from V and 4 from J, leaving 22 bases between them. The length of the CDR3 is 15 residues. The CDR3 protein is CAIGRGIGGSYGYTF. CDR3 bases: TGTGCCATCGGGAGGGGAATAGGGGGAAGCTATGGCTACACCTTC.

Only one count was recorded for this clone. The chain uses TRBV6-2 or TRBV6-3 and TRBJ1-1; the D is unclear. The V gene lost 3 bases and the J gene lost 5 bases, with 10 bases spanning the gap. Germline V gives CDR1 MNHEY, CDR2 SVGEGT. This CDR3 has 13 amino acids. The CDR3 sequence: CASSYQERTEAFF. For the CDR3, the DNA is TGTGCCAGCAGTTATCAGGAGCGGACTGAAGCTTTCTTT.

The chain joins TRBV5-1 to TRBJ2-7, with 14 bases fitting TRBD2. The CDR3 is 18 residues long. Germline lookup yields CDR1 SGHRS and CDR2 YFSETQ. With 0 bases clipped from V and 3 bases from J, the junction kept 8 bases outside the gene matches. The CDR3 region has the DNA TGCGCCAGCAGCTTGGGACTAGCGGGAGGGGCCTTATTCTACGAGCAGTACTTC. Its translation is CASSLGLAGGALFYEQYF.

The chain combines TRBV19 with TRBJ2-1; 7 positions match TRBD2. This CDR3 spans 14 amino acids. V was pared by 7 bases and J by 6 bases, with 9 bases of the junction left unmatched. Germline CDR1 reads LNHDA; CDR2 reads SQIVND (reference sequence). The CDR3 sequence: CASKGRELANEQFF. Here the CDR3 DNA reads TGTGCCAGTAAGGGGCGGGAGCTCGCCAATGAGCAGTTCTTC.

V usage is TRBV29-1 and J usage is TRBJ1-5; 11 bases agree with TRBD1. Germline lookup yields CDR1 SQVTM and CDR2 ANQGSEA. The CDR3 runs 15 residues. The ends lost 6 bases at V and 4 bases at J; junction bases unmatched: 8. CDR3 protein: CSVSGGTGGNQPQHF. DNA of the CDR3: TGCAGCGTCTCCGGCGGGACAGGGGGAAATCAGCCCCAGCATTTT. Filled out from reference TRBV29-1 and TRBJ1-5, the complete variable domain reads SAVISQKPSRDICQRGTSLTIQCQVDSQVTMMFWYRQQPGQSLTLIATANQGSEATYESGFVIDKFPISRPNLTFSTLTVSNMSPEDSSIYLCSVSGGTGGNQPQHFGDGTRLSIL.

The sample holds one count of this clone. The genes are TRBV24-1 and TRBJ2-4; D gene ambiguous. Germline CDR1 KGHDR, CDR2 SFDVKD. V lost 2 bases to trimming and J lost 7 bases, with 8 bases between them. The CDR3 contains 13 residues. The CDR3 sequence is CATSDSVSNIQYF. The CDR3 nucleotides read TGTGCCACCAGTGATTCAGTATCTAACATTCAGTACTTC.

This sequence joins TRBV10-2 and TRBJ1-6, with 7 nucleotides matching TRBD1. V shed 10 bases, J shed 6 bases, and the junction held 9 bases outside the gene matches. The CDR3 covers 14 residues. Germline V lookup: CDR1 WSHSY, CDR2 SAAADI. The CDR3 region has the DNA TGCGCCACTTCTCGACAGGGAAGTAATTCACCCCTCCACTTT. Encoded protein: CATSRQGSNSPLHF.

The V call is TRBV28, the J call TRBJ1-2; TRBD1 agrees at 8 bases. Germline-derived CDR1 and CDR2 are MDHEN and SYDVKM. This CDR3 contains 15 residues. The trim removed 5 bases at V and 5 bases at J, leaving 10 bases unmatched. CDR3 DNA: TGTGCCAGCAGTCCCTCGGACAGGGTTAAATATGGCTACACCTTC. Translating gives CASSPSDRVKYGYTF.

This clone was recorded only once. The chain carries TRBV24-1 and TRBJ2-5; 10 nucleotides match TRBD1. Losses at the gene ends were 4 bases for V and 2 bases for J; bases not matched to a gene: 9. Looked up from germline, CDR1 is KGHDR and CDR2 is SFDVKD. This CDR3 has 17 residues. The DNA for the CDR3 is TGTGCCACCAGTGACCTGTCGACAGGGGGCGTACAAGAGACCCAGTACTTC. Translation: CATSDLSTGGVQETQYF.

The chain uses TRBV12-3 or TRBV12-4 and TRBJ1-1; D perhaps matches TRBD1 (6 bases). The CDR3 is made up of 13 amino acids. V lost 5 bases and J lost 6, with 13 bases in between. CDR3 coding DNA: TGTGCCAGCAGTCCCGACAGGATCGCTGAAGCTTTCTTT. It codes for CASSPDRIAEAFF.

The CDR3 region has the DNA TGTGCCAGCAGCTTAAACAGGGGGCCTCCTTATTTT. It yields the protein CASSLNRGPPYF. The chain is built from TRBV7-3 and TRBJ2-3, with TRBD1 matching over 9 bases. Germline V gene data show CDR1 as SGHTA and CDR2 as FQGTGA. With 1 base clipped from V and 15 bases from J, the junction kept 5 bases outside the gene matches. This CDR3 has 12 amino acids.

The chain couples TRBV25-1 to TRBJ2-2; D is unresolved. From germline, CDR1 is MGHDK and CDR2 SYGVNS. V lost 5 bases to trimming and J lost 1 base, with 8 bases between them. This CDR3 is 14 amino acids long. CDR3 sequence: CASSLQVNTGELFF. CDR3 coding DNA: TGTGCCAGCAGTCTGCAGGTGAACACCGGGGAGCTGTTTTTT.

V usage is TRBV7-8 and J usage is TRBJ2-3, with TRBD2 matching over 12 bases. The CDR3 contains 16 residues. Trimming removed 5 bases from V and 2 bases from J; junction bases left unmatched: 5. Germline CDR1 and CDR2: SGHVS and FQNEAQ. CDR3 sequence: CASSTTSGRSTDTQYF. For the CDR3, the DNA is TGTGCCAGCAGCACCACTAGCGGGAGGTCCACAGATACGCAGTATTTT.

The chain employs TRBV11-1 and TRBJ1-1; the D is unclear. The V and J ends lost 5 bases and 4 bases respectively, with 17 bases between them. Germline CDR1 SGHAT, CDR2 FQDESV (reference sequence). The CDR3 loop spans 15 amino acids. The CDR3 region has the DNA TGTGCCAGCAGCCCAGGAGGTGCGCAGATCACTGAAGCTTTCTTT. Translated, it gives CASSPGGAQITEAFF.

The chain combines TRBV6-4 with TRBJ2-3, with TRBD1 matching 8 bases. CDR1 and CDR2 (germline): MRHNA, SNTAGT. CDR3 length: 12 residues. With 5 bases clipped from V and 11 bases from J, the junction kept 6 bases outside the gene matches. CDR3 DNA sequence: TGTGCCAGCAGTCCCGGACAGGGATTGCAGTATTTT. The encoded protein is CASSPGQGLQYF.

CDR3 region: CASTYRQALHDEQFF. As DNA, the CDR3 is TGCGCCAGCACTTACAGGCAGGCTTTACACGATGAGCAGTTCTTC. The chain couples TRBV23-1 to TRBJ2-1, with D maybe TRBD1 (5 bases). TRBV23-1 falls under the ORF class, with uncertain function. This CDR3 region has 15 residues. Trimming left V 7 bases short and J 8 bases short, with 21 bases between.

CDR3 nucleotides: TGTGCCAGCTCACCGCCGGGAGCCGCCTACGAGCAGTACTTC. It translates to CASSPPGAAYEQYF. The chain combines TRBV18 with TRBJ2-7; D possibly corresponds to TRBD2 (6 bases). Germline V CDR1 and CDR2: KGHSH, LQKENI. This CDR3 comprises 14 residues. Trimming left V 3 bases short and J 2 bases short, with 11 bases between.

V and J are TRBV7-2 and TRBJ2-7, with a possible D match to TRBD2 (5 bases). The V end lost 6 bases, the J end lost 5 bases, and 17 bases lay between the germline ends. CDR3 length: 14 residues. Per germline, CDR1 SGHTA and CDR2 FQGNSA. The CDR3 loop is CASSLDGVVNEQYF. In nucleotides, the CDR3 is TGTGCCAGCAGTCTGGACGGGGTGGTCAACGAGCAGTACTTC.

This clone was picked up one time. The genes are TRBV4-2 and TRBJ1-1; 9 bases map to TRBD1. V was clipped by 1 base and J by 4 bases; unmatched bases: 10. Germline loops: CDR1 LGHNA, CDR2 YNFKEQ. There are 17 residues in the CDR3. CDR3 loop: CASSQGMPGQGGTEAFF. In DNA form, the CDR3 reads TGTGCCAGCAGCCAAGGCATGCCGGGACAGGGAGGCACTGAAGCTTTCTTT.

The chain uses TRBV7-6 and TRBJ2-1, with D possibly matching TRBD2 (6 bases). V shed 7 bases and J shed 2 bases, with 15 bases lying between them. CDR1 and CDR2 (germline): SGHVS, FNYEAQ. The CDR3 totals 15 residues. This chain's CDR3 is CASTPGGGAYNEQFF. The CDR3 DNA reads as TGTGCCAGCACGCCAGGTGGCGGGGCCTACAATGAGCAGTTCTTC.